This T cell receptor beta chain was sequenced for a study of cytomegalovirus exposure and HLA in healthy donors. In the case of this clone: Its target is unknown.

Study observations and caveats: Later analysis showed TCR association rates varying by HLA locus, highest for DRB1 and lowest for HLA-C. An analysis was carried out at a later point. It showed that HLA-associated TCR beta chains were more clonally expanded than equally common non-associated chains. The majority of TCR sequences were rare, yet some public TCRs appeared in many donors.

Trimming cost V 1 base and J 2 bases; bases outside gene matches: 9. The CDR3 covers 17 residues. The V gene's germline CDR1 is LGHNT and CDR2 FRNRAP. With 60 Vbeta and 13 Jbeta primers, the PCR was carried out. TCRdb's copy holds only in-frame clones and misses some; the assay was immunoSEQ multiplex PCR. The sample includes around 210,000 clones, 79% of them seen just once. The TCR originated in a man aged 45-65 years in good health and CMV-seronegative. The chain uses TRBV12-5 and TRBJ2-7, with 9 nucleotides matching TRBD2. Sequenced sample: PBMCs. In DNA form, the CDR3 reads TGTGCTAGTGGTTTGGCCCCTTTAGCGGGAGAGGCCTACGAGCAGTACTTC. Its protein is CASGLAPLAGEAYEQYF. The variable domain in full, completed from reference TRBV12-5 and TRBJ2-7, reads DARVTQTPRHKVTEMGQEVTMRCQPILGHNTVFWYRQTMMQGLELLAYFRNRAPLDDSGMPKDRFSAEMPDATLATLKIQPSEPRDSAVYFCASGLAPLAGEAYEQYFGPGTRLTVT.